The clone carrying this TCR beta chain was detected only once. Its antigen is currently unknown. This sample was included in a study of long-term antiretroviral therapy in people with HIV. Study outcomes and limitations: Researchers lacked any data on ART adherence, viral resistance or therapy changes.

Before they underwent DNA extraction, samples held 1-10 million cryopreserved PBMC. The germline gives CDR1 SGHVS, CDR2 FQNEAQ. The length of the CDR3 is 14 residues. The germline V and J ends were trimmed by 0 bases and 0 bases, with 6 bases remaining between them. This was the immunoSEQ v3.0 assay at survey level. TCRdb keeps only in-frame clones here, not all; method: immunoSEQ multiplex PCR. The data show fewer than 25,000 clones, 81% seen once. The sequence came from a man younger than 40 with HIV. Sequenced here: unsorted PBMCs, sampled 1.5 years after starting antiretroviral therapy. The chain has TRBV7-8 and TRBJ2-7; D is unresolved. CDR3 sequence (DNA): TGTGCCAGCAGCTTAGCTGTTACCTCCTACGAGCAGTACTTC. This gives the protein CASSLAVTSYEQYF.